The source of this TCR beta chain is a study of T cell changes during pregnancy in multiple sclerosis. Germline V gives CDR1 MDHEN, CDR2 SYDVKM. The CDR3 consists of 19 residues. V shed 3 bases, J shed 8 bases, and the junction held 23 bases outside the gene matches. Clones were read by immunoSEQ multiplex PCR, and TCRdb kept only the in-frame ones, dropping some. The sample carries about 44,000 clones, roughly 96% recorded once. This material consisted of peripheral blood, taken in the second trimester of pregnancy. This rearrangement joins TRBV28 to TRBJ1-2; the match to TRBD1 covers 8 bases. The receptor's source is a female donor with multiple sclerosis, enrolled in a pregnancy study. Here the CDR3 DNA reads TGTGCCAGCAGTTTTCTCAATTTGAGATCGAACAGGGGGAGGCGAGGCTACACCTTC. Protein: CASSFLNLRSNRGRRGYTF.